This entry concerns a single T cell receptor beta chain. The record originates from a study of OX40 agonist ivuxolimab in advanced cancers. Study summary: Six ivuxolimab dose levels, 0.01 to 10 mg/kg, were given intravenously every 2 weeks.

Germline CDR1 and CDR2: SQVTM and ANQGSEA. V lost 3 bases, J lost 2 bases, and 7 bases lay in between. The length of the CDR3 is 12 residues. Assay used: immunoSEQ multiplex PCR; TCRdb lists only in-frame clones, some missing. The profile shows about 100,000 clones, 90% of them singletons. V gene TRBV29-1 combines with J gene TRBJ2-5; D is unresolved. The TCR sequence derives from an adult with an advanced solid tumor such as melanoma, head and neck, liver or kidney cancer. This specimen consisted of CD4+ or CD8+ T cells sorted from blood, obtained in a trial of the OX40 agonist ivuxolimab. The CDR3 protein is CSVDRRQETQYF. CDR3 bases: TGCAGCGTTGATAGACGGCAAGAGACCCAGTACTTC.